Below, 8 T cell receptor beta chains from the same sample are listed, as sequenced in a study of T cells in localized non-small cell lung cancer. TCRdb's table, derived via immunoSEQ multiplex PCR, lists solely in-frame clones and lacks some. The table includes roughly 35,000 clones, 88% detected once. This sample comprised peripheral blood, obtained before any cancer treatment. These receptor sequences come from a woman aged 35-75 years with stage I lung adenocarcinoma.

This rearrangement joins TRBV5-5 to TRBJ2-5; 10 bases fit TRBD1. The V gene end was trimmed by 4 bases and the J gene end by 5 bases; junction bases not matched to a gene: 2. CDR3 size: 13 residues. Germline V gives CDR1 SGHKS, CDR2 YYEKEE (reference sequence). CDR3 sequence (DNA): TGTGCCAGCAGCCTGACAGGGGGCGAGACCCAGTACTTC. This gives the protein CASSLTGGETQYF.

V gene TRBV5-1 combines with J gene TRBJ2-3; 14 nucleotides match TRBD2. Trimming removed 0 bases from V and 1 base from J; junction bases left unmatched: 1. Germline loops: CDR1 SGHRS, CDR2 YFSETQ. CDR3 length: 17 residues. The CDR3, as DNA: TGCGCCAGCAGCTTGGTGGGACTAGCGGGGGGCACAGATACGCAGTATTTT. Protein: CASSLVGLAGGTDTQYF.

This chain connects TRBV18 to TRBJ1-4; tentative D call: TRBD1 (5 bases). The germline gives CDR1 KGHSH, CDR2 LQKENI. Trimming took off 6 bases at V and 7 bases at J, with 12 bases between the two ends. This CDR3 comprises 13 residues. CDR3 residues: CASSNEGREKLFF. The CDR3 DNA follows: TGTGCCAGCTCGAACGAGGGACGTGAAAAACTGTTTTTT. The whole variable domain, filled in from reference TRBV18 and TRBJ1-4, reads NAGVMQNPRHLVRRRGQEARLRCSPMKGHSHVYWYRQLPEEGLKFMVYLQKENIIDESGMPKERFSAEFPKEGPSILRIQQVVRGDSAAYFCASSNEGREKLFFGSGTQLSVL.

V and J are TRBV9 and TRBJ1-6; D call uncertain. CDR1 is SGDLS and CDR2 is YYNGEE in the germline V gene. V lost 0 bases and J lost 6, with 7 bases in between. The CDR3 covers 14 residues. CDR3 DNA: TGTGCCAGCAGCGTAGGGCTAACTAATTCACCCCTCCACTTT. It encodes CASSVGLTNSPLHF.

The chain employs TRBV7-2 and TRBJ1-1; D is unresolved. The CDR3 extends over 18 amino acids. From germline, CDR1 is SGHTA and CDR2 FQGNSA. V was pared by 0 bases and J by 5 bases, with 22 bases between. The CDR3 DNA sequence: TGTGCCAGCAGCTTAGCAGGAATGTATCGGGGATCTGGGACTGAAGCTTTCTTT. Protein sequence: CASSLAGMYRGSGTEAFF. The whole variable domain, filled in from reference TRBV7-2 and TRBJ1-1, reads GAGVSQSPSNKVTEKGKDVELRCDPISGHTALYWYRQSLGQGLEFLIYFQGNSAPDKSGLPSDRFSAERTGGSVSTLTIQRTQQEDSAVYLCASSLAGMYRGSGTEAFFGQGTRLTVV.

The chain is built from TRBV6-6 and TRBJ1-2; the D is unclear. V lost 5 bases and J lost 0, with 10 bases in between. Germline lookup yields CDR1 MNHNY and CDR2 SVGAGI (reference sequence). CDR3 length: 14 residues. CDR3 nucleotides: TGTGCCAGCAGTAACCGGGAACCTAACTATGGCTACACCTTC. This translates into CASSNREPNYGYTF.

The chain links TRBV2 to TRBJ2-7, with no clear D. Looked up from germline, CDR1 is SNHLY and CDR2 is FYNNEI. With 6 bases removed from V and 2 bases from J, the gap between germline ends came to 17 bases. The CDR3 loop spans 15 amino acids. CDR3 sequence reads: CASSVTNGPAYEQYF. The CDR3 DNA sequence: TGTGCCAGCAGCGTTACTAACGGGCCCGCCTACGAGCAGTACTTC. Full variable domain (missing parts from reference TRBV2 and TRBJ2-7): EPEVTQTPSHQVTQMGQEVILRCVPISNHLYFYWYRQILGQKVEFLVSFYNNEISEKSEIFDDQFSVERPDGSNFTLKIRSTKLEDSAMYFCASSVTNGPAYEQYFGPGTRLTVT.

The chain joins TRBV19 to TRBJ1-3; the match to TRBD1 covers 9 bases. Germline V gives CDR1 LNHDA, CDR2 SQIVND (reference sequence). Trimming at V came to 5 bases and at J to 2 bases, leaving 7 bases not matched to a gene. The CDR3 has 16 amino acids. CDR3 bases: TGTGCCAGTAGTGCGTGGACAGGGGCAGCTGGAAACACCATATATTTT. It codes for CASSAWTGAAGNTIYF.